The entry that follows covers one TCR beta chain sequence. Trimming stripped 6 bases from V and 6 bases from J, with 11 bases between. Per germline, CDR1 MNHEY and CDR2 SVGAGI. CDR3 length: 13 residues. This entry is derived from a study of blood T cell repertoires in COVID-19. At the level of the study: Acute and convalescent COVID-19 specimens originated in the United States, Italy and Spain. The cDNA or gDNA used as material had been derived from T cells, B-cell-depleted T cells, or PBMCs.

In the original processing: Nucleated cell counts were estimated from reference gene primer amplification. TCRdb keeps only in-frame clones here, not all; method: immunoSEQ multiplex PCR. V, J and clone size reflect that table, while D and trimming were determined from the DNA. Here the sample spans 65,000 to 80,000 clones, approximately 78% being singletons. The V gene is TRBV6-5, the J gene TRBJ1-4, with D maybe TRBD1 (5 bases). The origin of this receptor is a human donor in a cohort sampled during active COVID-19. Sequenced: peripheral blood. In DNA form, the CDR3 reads TGTGCCAGCAGGGAGGGCAGGGATGAAAAACTGTTTTTT. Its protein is CASREGRDEKLFF.